The sequence of this TCR beta chain was determined in a study of T cell responses to AZD1222 COVID-19 vaccine. Germline CDR1 and CDR2: SGHTA and FQGNSA. The junction had 4 bases not matched to a gene; V was cut back by 4 bases and J by 1 base. This CDR3 contains 15 residues. This clone was detected only once. The protocol was immunoSEQ multiplex PCR, while the TCRdb copy is restricted to in-frame clones and leaves out a portion. This sample has under 150,000 clones, with roughly nine tenths found just once. The clonotype comes from an adult in good health. The sequencing here drew on peripheral blood, taken on day 0 of AZD1222 vaccination. V and J are TRBV7-2 and TRBJ2-1; 7 positions agree with TRBD2. The CDR3 nucleotides read TGTGCCAGCAGCTCCAGCGGGACTTCCTACAATGAGCAGTTCTTC. It translates to CASSSSGTSYNEQFF.